Listed below are T cell receptor beta chains from one sample, sequenced in a study of post-analysis software for immune sequencing data. One entry per CDR3 protein results from TCRdb running MiXCR on the PCR reads. The table records about 540,000 distinct CDR3 sequences, roughly 34% of them present only once. Sequenced input: blood. The source is a girl under 18 with multiple sclerosis. The conserved cysteine and the conserved F or W are not part of the CDR3 here. Clone size, where shown, is once, few, many, or a class for clones that have expanded.

CDR3 protein: SASWADRYNSPLH
V gene: TRBV20-1
clone size: -
J gene: TRBJ1-6

CDR3 protein: ATNTGQMYEQF
V gene: TRBV12-3/TRBV12-4
clone size: -
J gene: TRBJ2-1

CDR3 protein: VSSSVRTGGLIGKLF
V gene: TRBV7-9
clone size: -
J gene: TRBJ1-4

CDR3 protein: AGSPDRPGNSPLH
V gene: TRBV6-1
clone size: -
J gene: TRBJ1-6

CDR3 protein: ASSQDRGPDQPQH
V gene: TRBV27
clone size: few
J gene: TRBJ1-5

CDR3 protein: ASSLVAGFGANVLT
V gene: TRBV5-5
clone size: few
J gene: TRBJ2-6

CDR3 protein: ASTKTGTGDGYT
V gene: TRBV2
clone size: -
J gene: TRBJ1-2

CDR3 protein: SARVQGNIQY
V gene: TRBV20-1
clone size: few
J gene: TRBJ2-4

CDR3 protein: ASSQGEGNEKLF
V gene: TRBV4-1
clone size: -
J gene: TRBJ1-4

CDR3 protein: ATTGWTEAF
V gene: TRBV6-1
clone size: -
J gene: TRBJ1-1

CDR3 protein: ASSLGLIGADTQY
V gene: TRBV7-2
clone size: few
J gene: TRBJ2-3

CDR3 protein: AISEDGDSPLH
V gene: TRBV10-3
clone size: few
J gene: TRBJ1-6

CDR3 protein: ASSFLGGRGYGYT
V gene: TRBV12-3/TRBV12-4
clone size: -
J gene: TRBJ1-2

CDR3 protein: SAPDGRRAFNEQF
V gene: TRBV20-1
clone size: once
J gene: TRBJ2-1

CDR3 protein: ASSLRMGASEQF
V gene: TRBV5-1
clone size: -
J gene: TRBJ2-1

CDR3 protein: AIREDRSLYEQY
V gene: TRBV10-3
clone size: few
J gene: TRBJ2-7

CDR3 protein: ASSQGSTYGYT
V gene: TRBV4-1
clone size: -
J gene: TRBJ1-2

CDR3 protein: ASSLEASGGAQETQY
V gene: TRBV7-6
clone size: -
J gene: TRBJ2-5

CDR3 protein: ASSEGDSEKLF
V gene: TRBV6-1
clone size: few
J gene: TRBJ1-4

CDR3 protein: ASNRGGSGKTQY
V gene: TRBV7-9
clone size: few
J gene: TRBJ2-5

CDR3 protein: ATSGGTAYNEQF
V gene: TRBV15
clone size: -
J gene: TRBJ2-1

CDR3 protein: ASSFHATDTQY
V gene: TRBV7-9
clone size: -
J gene: TRBJ2-3

CDR3 protein: SAQRSGGAADTQY
V gene: TRBV20-1
clone size: few
J gene: TRBJ2-3

CDR3 protein: ASSYRSSEKLF
V gene: TRBV6-6
clone size: few
J gene: TRBJ1-4

CDR3 protein: SARDWIGRHGELF
V gene: TRBV20-1
clone size: -
J gene: TRBJ2-2

CDR3 protein: ASRGAQQGRSSYNEQF
V gene: TRBV2
clone size: -
J gene: TRBJ2-1

CDR3 protein: ASSRRDRDNYGYT
V gene: TRBV7-8
clone size: few
J gene: TRBJ1-2

CDR3 protein: ASSMSGGAGNEQF
V gene: TRBV4-1
clone size: -
J gene: TRBJ2-1

CDR3 protein: ASSLETGILSSYNEQF
V gene: TRBV5-1
clone size: few
J gene: TRBJ2-1

CDR3 protein: ASSSRTENYGYT
V gene: TRBV5-1
clone size: -
J gene: TRBJ1-2

CDR3 protein: ASSPSGGCSPLH
V gene: TRBV9
clone size: -
J gene: TRBJ1-6

CDR3 protein: ASTPGGETQY
V gene: TRBV7-9
clone size: -
J gene: TRBJ2-5

CDR3 protein: ASSLEAGGPDTQY
V gene: TRBV5-1
clone size: few
J gene: TRBJ2-3

CDR3 protein: ASMGADGGDTQY
V gene: TRBV19
clone size: -
J gene: TRBJ2-3

CDR3 protein: ASSRSPVVNTEAF
V gene: TRBV6-6
clone size: -
J gene: TRBJ1-1

CDR3 protein: ATSRDRGGTHGYT
V gene: TRBV15
clone size: -
J gene: TRBJ1-2

CDR3 protein: ASSLEGQLKTQY
V gene: TRBV7-6
clone size: few
J gene: TRBJ2-5

CDR3 protein: ASSFGSSGGAGSDTQY
V gene: TRBV5-1
clone size: few
J gene: TRBJ2-3

CDR3 protein: ASSPEGLLNTEAF
V gene: TRBV9
clone size: -
J gene: TRBJ1-1